The 14 T cell receptor beta chains listed next were all sequenced from one sample in a study of spatial heterogeneity in lung cancer. In TCRdb, the 5' RACE reads were re-called with MiXCR into one record per CDR3 protein. The table has thousands of distinct CDR3 sequences, around 28% seen once. Time point reported: sample taken at primary tumor resection. The authors sequenced whole RNA from tumor, nontumor lung or frozen PBMC without sorting. Sequenced here: PBMCs, sampled at surgery. These receptors were taken from a male donor with early-stage non-small cell lung cancer.

By its share, this clonotype is medium-sized. The V call is TRBV7-9, the J call TRBJ1-5; D might be TRBD1 (5 bases). This CDR3 has 12 amino acids. CDR1 SEHNR and CDR2 FQNEAQ come from the germline V gene (reference sequence). Trimming took off 3 bases at V and 6 bases at J, with 6 bases between the two ends. CDR3 DNA sequence: TGTGCCAGCAGCTTGGGGCTTCAGCCCCAGCATTTT. Its translation: CASSLGLQPQHF.

In its sample, this clonotype was seen a few times. The chain employs TRBV11-2 and TRBJ2-2; no reliable D call. This CDR3 is 13 amino acids long. CDR1 SGHAT and CDR2 FQNNGV come from the germline V gene. The ends were cut back, 4 bases at V and 4 bases at J, with 7 bases in the middle. The CDR3 is CASSSSPTGELFF. The CDR3 coding sequence is TGTGCCAGCAGCTCCTCCCCCACCGGGGAGCTGTTTTTT.

This clonotype was recorded a few times. The chain recombines TRBV28 with TRBJ2-1; D is undetermined. Trimming removed 5 bases from V and 1 base from J, with 3 bases in between. From germline, CDR1 is MDHEN and CDR2 SYDVKM. CDR3 length equals 12 residues. CDR3: CASSPSYNEQFF. DNA for the CDR3: TGTGCCAGCAGTCCTTCCTACAATGAGCAGTTCTTC.

In its sample, this clonotype ranks as medium-sized (0.01 to 0.1%). This chain links TRBV5-1 with TRBJ2-7; 7 bases are a match to TRBD2. CDR3 length: 14 amino acids. V lost 2 bases to trimming and J lost 0 bases; unmatched junction nucleotides: 2. The V gene's germline CDR1 is SGHRS and CDR2 YFSETQ. CDR3 sequence: CASSFTSDSYEQYF. CDR3 DNA: TGCGCCAGCAGCTTCACTAGCGACTCCTACGAGCAGTACTTC.

This clonotype counts as medium-sized. The chain combines TRBV2 with TRBJ1-5; D is unclear. The CDR3 sequence is 14 residues long. Looked up from germline, CDR1 is SNHLY and CDR2 is FYNNEI. V was shortened by 10 bases and J by 11 bases, with 24 bases between the two germline ends. CDR3 DNA sequence: TGTGCCACTAAGCTCAGCTGGGCCGCAGGTACCCAGCATTTT. It encodes CATKLSWAAGTQHF.

Within the sample, this clonotype is medium-sized. This sequence joins TRBV5-1 and TRBJ2-6; the D is unclear. Germline V lookup: CDR1 SGHRS, CDR2 YFSETQ. V was trimmed by 2 bases and J by 0 bases, leaving 3 bases between them. The CDR3 totals 14 residues. DNA for the CDR3: TGCGCCAGCAGCTTATTCTCTGGGGCCAACGTCCTGACTTTC. Translation: CASSLFSGANVLTF.

This clonotype came up a few times. CDR3 sequence reads: CASRAEYSYNSPLHF. The CDR3, as DNA: TGTGCCAGCAGGGCAGAATACTCCTATAATTCACCCCTCCACTTT. This chain connects TRBV2 to TRBJ1-6; no clear D gene. Germline CDR1 and CDR2: SNHLY and FYNNEI. The ends were cut back, 6 bases at V and 0 bases at J, with 9 bases in the middle. The CDR3 contains 15 residues.

This clonotype showed up just a few times. A single base separates this from a much larger clone, so it may be a read error. The rearrangement uses TRBV12-3 or TRBV12-4 and TRBJ1-1; D gene ambiguous. With 11 bases removed from V and 3 bases from J, the gap between germline ends came to 10 bases. The CDR3 has 11 residues. CDR3 loop: CASWLDTEAFF. The CDR3 bases are TGTGCCTCTTGGCTGGACACTGAAGCTTTCTTT.

Concerning this clonotype itself: A much larger clone sits a single nucleotide away, making a read error possible. This chain joins TRBV29-1 and TRBJ2-1, with TRBD2 as a possible D gene (6 bases). Germline values: CDR1 SQVTM, CDR2 ANQGSEA. V lost 8 bases, J lost 6 bases, and 20 bases lay in between. This CDR3 contains 14 residues. The CDR3 DNA is TGCAGCACATCTCCGGGAGTTAATGTCAATGAGCAGTTCTTC. It specifies CSTSPGVNVNEQFF.

By share, this clonotype counts as medium-sized (0.01 to 0.1%). This chain links TRBV9 with TRBJ2-1, with 14 bases lining up with TRBD2. Germline CDR1 SGDLS, CDR2 YYNGEE. Trimming took 2 bases from V and 8 from J; bases not matched to a gene: 6. This CDR3 has 16 residues. DNA of the CDR3: TGTGCCAGCAGCGTTCCGACTAGCGGGGGGGTCTATGAGCAGTTCTTC. This translates into CASSVPTSGGVYEQFF.

This clonotype is medium-sized (0.01 to 0.1%) within its sample. The V call is TRBV5-1, the J call TRBJ2-7; D perhaps matches TRBD1 (6 bases). Germline assignment: CDR1 SGHRS and CDR2 YFSETQ. The CDR3 runs to 15 residues. Trimming removed 3 bases at V and 2 bases at J, with 15 bases between. Written as DNA, the CDR3 is TGCGCCAGCAGCTGGGGGCGACAACGCACCTACGAGCAGTACTTC. The encoded protein is CASSWGRQRTYEQYF. Supplemented by reference TRBV5-1 and TRBJ2-7, the full variable domain reads KAGVTQTPRYLIKTRGQQVTLSCSPISGHRSVSWYQQTPGQGLQFLFEYFSETQRNKGNFPGRFSGRQFSNSRSEMNVSTLELGDSALYLCASSWGRQRTYEQYFGPGTRLTVT.

Note on this clonotype: A clone one base away is much larger, so this may be a read error. The chain has TRBV2 and TRBJ2-5; weak D call: TRBD1 (5 bases). Germline-derived CDR1 and CDR2 are SNHLY and FYNNEI. V was cut by 6 bases and J by 3 bases, with 8 bases left in between. The CDR3 runs to 12 residues. The CDR3 DNA reads TGTGCCAGCAGCAAAGGGGAAGAGACCCAGTACTTC. Amino acids: CASSKGEETQYF.

CDR3 protein: CASSLLGKQETQYF. CDR3 nucleotide sequence: TGTGCCAGCAGCTTATTGGGCAAACAAGAGACCCAGTACTTC. This chain joins TRBV7-7 and TRBJ2-5; D unresolved. The CDR3 covers 14 residues. V lost 2 bases and J lost 2, with 9 bases in between. CDR1 is SSHAT, CDR2 FNYEAQ, per germline (reference sequence).

The genes are TRBV5-4 and TRBJ1-1; no clear D. The CDR3 has 14 amino acids. Trimming removed 2 bases at V and 7 bases at J, with 15 bases between. Germline-derived CDR1 and CDR2 are SGHNT and YYREEE (reference sequence). The CDR3 bases are TGTGCCAGCAGCTTAGGCGGGGTCGGAAGTGAAGCTTTCTTT. This translates into CASSLGGVGSEAFF.